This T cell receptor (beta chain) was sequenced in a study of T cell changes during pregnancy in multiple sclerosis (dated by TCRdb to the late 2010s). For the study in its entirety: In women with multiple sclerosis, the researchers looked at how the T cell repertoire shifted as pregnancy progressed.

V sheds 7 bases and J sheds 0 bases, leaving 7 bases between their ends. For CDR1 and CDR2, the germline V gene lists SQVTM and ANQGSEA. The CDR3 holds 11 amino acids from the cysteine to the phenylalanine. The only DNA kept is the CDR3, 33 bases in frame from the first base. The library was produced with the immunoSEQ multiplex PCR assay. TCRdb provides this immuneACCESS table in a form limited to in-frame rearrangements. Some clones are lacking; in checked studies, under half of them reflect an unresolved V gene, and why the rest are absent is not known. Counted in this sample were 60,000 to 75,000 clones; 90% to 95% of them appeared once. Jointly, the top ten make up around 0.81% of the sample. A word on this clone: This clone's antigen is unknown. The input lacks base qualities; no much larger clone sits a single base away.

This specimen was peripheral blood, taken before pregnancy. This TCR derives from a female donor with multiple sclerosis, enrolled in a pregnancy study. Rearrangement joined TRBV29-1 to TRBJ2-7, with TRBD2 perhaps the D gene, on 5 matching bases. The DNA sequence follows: TGCAGCGGCACTAGCTCCTACGAGCAGTACTTC. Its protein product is CSGTSSYEQYF.